This T cell receptor (beta chain) is from a study of blood T cell repertoires in COVID-19 (dated by TCRdb to 2019 to 2021). Background for the entire study: Samples from collaborators originated in the United States, Italy and Spain and spanned both the acute and convalescent phases of COVID-19. Where HLA class I and class II types were available, the types were taken from metadata supplied by the sample provider, not from assay-based typing. The material from the prospective study consisted of cDNA or gDNA derived from T cells, B-cell-depleted T cells, or PBMCs. A freely available public database, intended as a resource for researchers studying the immune response to SARS-CoV-2, is where the repertoires were released. Subjects who had been exposed to COVID-19, were actively infected with it, or had recovered from it provided the deeply sampled blood TCRbeta repertoires that made up the dataset. The sample metadata nearly always contained a de-identified subject ID, COVID-19 status, age in years and sex. The samples were drawn from two sources: the first 160 participants of the ongoing ImmuneRACE study, and about 1,300 subjects contributed by 6 global collaborators. The investigation overall reported the following: How much clinical and demographic metadata was included differed by source and by participant, and the metadata was provided uncurated.

The CDR3 goes from the cysteine to the phenylalanine over 14 residues. Of all the DNA, just the CDR3 is kept, 42 bases in frame from base 1. V is cut back by 5 bases and J by 6 bases, with 7 bases in the junction unmatched. Looking up the germline V gene yields CDR1 SGHRS and CDR2 YFSETQ. TCRbeta CDR3 regions were amplified from genomic DNA using the immunoSEQ Assay, a bias-controlled multiplex PCR. As for the authors' bioinformatics: Nucleated cell counts per sample were estimated from amplification of reference gene primers within the assay. To quantify the absolute abundance of each unique TCRbeta CDR3 rearrangement, sequence reads were collapsed and filtered. For each sample, productive Simpson clonality was calculated as the square root of Simpson's diversity index across productive rearrangements. As stored in TCRdb, this immuneACCESS dataset retains in-frame rearrangements with V and J assigned. A fraction of the clones does not appear; measured against another copy, unresolved V genes explain less than half of the discrepancy, and the remainder lacks a known reason. That table gives V, J and clone size, and the DNA gave D and trimming. The sample yields around 80,000 clones; roughly 82% were counted once. 12% of the sample goes to the ten largest clones.

Each collaborating institution followed its own protocols to collect whole blood in K2EDTA tubes. For TCRbeta analysis, collaborators shipped samples in one of three forms: frozen whole blood, isolated PBMCs, or DNA extracted from either of those sample types. As for this clone: It lacks a known antigen. One base away there is no much larger clone; base qualities are not given.

The sample consisted of peripheral blood. The clonotype comes from a man aged 80 or over with acute or convalescent COVID-19. This receptor chain uses TRBV5-1 and TRBJ1-5, with TRBD1 identical over 8 junction bases. Here the CDR3 is given as CASRPDREGQPQHF. The DNA sequence reads TGCGCCAGCAGACCGGACAGGGAGGGTCAGCCCCAGCATTTT.